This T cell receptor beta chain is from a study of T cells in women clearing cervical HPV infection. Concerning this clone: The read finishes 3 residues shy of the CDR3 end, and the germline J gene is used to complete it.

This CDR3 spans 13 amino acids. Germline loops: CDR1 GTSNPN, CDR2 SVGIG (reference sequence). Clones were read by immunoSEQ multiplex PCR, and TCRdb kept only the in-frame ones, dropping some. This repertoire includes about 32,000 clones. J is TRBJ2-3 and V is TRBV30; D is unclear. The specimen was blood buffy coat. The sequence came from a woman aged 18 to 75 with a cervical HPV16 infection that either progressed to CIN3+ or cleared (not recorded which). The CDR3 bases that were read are TGTGCCTGGAGTCCCAGGCCCCGTGAGACG. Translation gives CAWSPRPRET. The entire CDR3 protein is CAWSPRPRETQYF.